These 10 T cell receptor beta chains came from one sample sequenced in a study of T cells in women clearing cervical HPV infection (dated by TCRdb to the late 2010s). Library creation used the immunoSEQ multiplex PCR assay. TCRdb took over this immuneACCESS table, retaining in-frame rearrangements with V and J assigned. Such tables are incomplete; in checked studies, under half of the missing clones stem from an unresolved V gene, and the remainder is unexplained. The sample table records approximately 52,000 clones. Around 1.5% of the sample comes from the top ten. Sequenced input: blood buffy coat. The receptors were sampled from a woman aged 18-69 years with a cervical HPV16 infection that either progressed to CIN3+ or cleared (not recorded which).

The CDR3 bases that were read are TGTGCCAGCAGTGGACAGGCCTACCAAGAGACC. It translates to CASSGQAYQET. The whole CDR3 region reads CASSGQAYQETQYF. The rearrangement links TRBV2 to TRBJ2-5, with D perhaps matching TRBD1 (6 bases). The read terminates 3 residues before the CDR3 end, so the remaining end is supplied by the germline J gene. The CDR3 is 14 amino acids. CDR1 is SNHLY and CDR2 is FYNNEI in the germline V gene. Deletions cut 4 bases from V and 0 bases from J, with 9 bases between.

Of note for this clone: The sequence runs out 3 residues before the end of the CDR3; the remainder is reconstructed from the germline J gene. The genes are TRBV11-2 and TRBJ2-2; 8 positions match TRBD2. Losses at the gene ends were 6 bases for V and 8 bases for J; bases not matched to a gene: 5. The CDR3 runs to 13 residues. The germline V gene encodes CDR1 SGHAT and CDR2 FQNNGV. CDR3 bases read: TGTGCCAGCAGGGCGGGAGGCGTAGGGGAG. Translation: CASRAGGVGE. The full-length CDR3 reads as CASRAGGVGELFF.

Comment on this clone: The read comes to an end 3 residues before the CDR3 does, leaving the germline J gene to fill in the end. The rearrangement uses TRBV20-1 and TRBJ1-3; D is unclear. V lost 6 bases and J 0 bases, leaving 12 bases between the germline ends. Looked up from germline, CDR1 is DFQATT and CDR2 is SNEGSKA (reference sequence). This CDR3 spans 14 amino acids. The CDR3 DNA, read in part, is TGCAGTGCCGTGCCGGGGAGCTCTGGAAACACC. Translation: CSAVPGSSGNT. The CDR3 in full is CSAVPGSSGNTIYF.

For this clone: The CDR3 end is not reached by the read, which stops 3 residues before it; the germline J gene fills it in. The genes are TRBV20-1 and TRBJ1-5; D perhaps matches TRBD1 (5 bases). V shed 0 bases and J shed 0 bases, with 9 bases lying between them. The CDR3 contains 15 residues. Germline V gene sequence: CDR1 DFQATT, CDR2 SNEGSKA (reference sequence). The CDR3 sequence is CSARDQGLSNQPQHF. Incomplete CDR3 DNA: TGCAGTGCTAGAGACCAGGGACTTAGCAATCAGCCC.

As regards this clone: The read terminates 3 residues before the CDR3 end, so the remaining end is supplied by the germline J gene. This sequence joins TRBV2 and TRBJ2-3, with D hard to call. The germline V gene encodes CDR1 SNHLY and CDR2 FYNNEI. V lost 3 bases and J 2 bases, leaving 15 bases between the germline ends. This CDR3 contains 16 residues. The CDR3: CASSDPLADHTDTQYF. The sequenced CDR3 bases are TGTGCCAGCAGTGACCCGTTAGCCGATCACACAGATACG.

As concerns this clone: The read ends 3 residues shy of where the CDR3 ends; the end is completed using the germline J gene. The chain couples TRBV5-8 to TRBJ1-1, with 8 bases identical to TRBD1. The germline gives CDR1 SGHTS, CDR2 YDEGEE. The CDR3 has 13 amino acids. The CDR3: CASSRNQGAEAFF. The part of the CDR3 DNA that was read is TGTGCCAGCAGCCGCAACCAGGGGGCAGAA. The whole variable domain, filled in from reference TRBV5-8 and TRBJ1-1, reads EAGVTQSPTHLIKTRGQQATLRCSPISGHTSVYWYQQALGLGLQFLLWYDEGEERNRGNFPPRFSGRQFPNYSSELNVNALELEDSALYLCASSRNQGAEAFFGQGTRLTVV.

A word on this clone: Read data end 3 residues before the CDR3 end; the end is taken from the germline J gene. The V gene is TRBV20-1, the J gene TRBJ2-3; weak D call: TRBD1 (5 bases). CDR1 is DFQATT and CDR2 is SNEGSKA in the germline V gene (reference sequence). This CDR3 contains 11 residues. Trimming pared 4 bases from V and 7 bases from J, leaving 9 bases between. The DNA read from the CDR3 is TGCAGTGCTACAACAGGAAATACG. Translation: CSATTGNT. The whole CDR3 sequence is CSATTGNTQYF.

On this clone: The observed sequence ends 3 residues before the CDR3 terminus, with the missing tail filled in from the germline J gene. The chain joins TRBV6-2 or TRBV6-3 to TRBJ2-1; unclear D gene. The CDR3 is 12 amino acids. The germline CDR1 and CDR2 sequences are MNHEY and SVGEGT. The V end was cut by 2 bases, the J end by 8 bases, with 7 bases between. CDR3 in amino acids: CASSYTYDEQFF. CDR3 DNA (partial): TGTGCCAGCAGTTACACCTATGATGAG.

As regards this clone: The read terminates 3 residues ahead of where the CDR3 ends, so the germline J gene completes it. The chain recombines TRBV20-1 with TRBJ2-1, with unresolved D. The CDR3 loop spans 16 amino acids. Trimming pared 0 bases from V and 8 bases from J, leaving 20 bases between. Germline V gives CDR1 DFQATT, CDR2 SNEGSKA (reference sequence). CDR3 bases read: TGCAGTGCTAGAGAAGTGTCAGGCAAAGTTAGGGATGAG. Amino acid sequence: CSAREVSGKVRDE. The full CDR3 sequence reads CSAREVSGKVRDEQFF.

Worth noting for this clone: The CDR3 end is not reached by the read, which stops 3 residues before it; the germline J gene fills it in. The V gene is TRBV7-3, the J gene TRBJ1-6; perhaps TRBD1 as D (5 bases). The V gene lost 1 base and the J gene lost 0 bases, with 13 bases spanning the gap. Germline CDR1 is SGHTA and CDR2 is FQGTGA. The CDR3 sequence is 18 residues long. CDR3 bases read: TGTGCCAGCAGCTTAATTGCCGGGGGGAGCTCCTATAATTCACCC. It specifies CASSLIAGGSSYNSP. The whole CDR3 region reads CASSLIAGGSSYNSPLHF. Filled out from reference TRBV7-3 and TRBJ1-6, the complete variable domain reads GAGVSQTPSNKVTEKGKYVELRCDPISGHTALYWYRQSLGQGPEFLIYFQGTGAADDSGLPNDRFFAVRPEGSVSTLKIQRTERGDSAVYLCASSLIAGGSSYNSPLHFGNGTRLTVT.